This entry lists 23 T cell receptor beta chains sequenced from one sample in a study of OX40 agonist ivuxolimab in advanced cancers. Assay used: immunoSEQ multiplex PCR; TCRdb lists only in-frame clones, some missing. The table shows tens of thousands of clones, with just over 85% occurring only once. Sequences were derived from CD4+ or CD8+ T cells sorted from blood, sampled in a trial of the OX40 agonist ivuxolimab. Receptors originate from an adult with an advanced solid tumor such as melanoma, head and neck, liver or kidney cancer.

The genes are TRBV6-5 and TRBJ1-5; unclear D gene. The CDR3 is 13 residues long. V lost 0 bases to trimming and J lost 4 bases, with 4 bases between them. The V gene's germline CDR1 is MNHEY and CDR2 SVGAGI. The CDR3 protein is CASSYSPNQPQHF. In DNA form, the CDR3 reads TGTGCCAGCAGTTACTCGCCGAATCAGCCCCAGCATTTT.

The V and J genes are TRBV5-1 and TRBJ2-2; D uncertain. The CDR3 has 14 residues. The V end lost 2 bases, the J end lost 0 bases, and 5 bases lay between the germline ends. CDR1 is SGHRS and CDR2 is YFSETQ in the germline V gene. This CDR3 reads CASSFQSNTGELFF. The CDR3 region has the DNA TGCGCCAGCAGCTTTCAGTCGAACACCGGGGAGCTGTTTTTT.

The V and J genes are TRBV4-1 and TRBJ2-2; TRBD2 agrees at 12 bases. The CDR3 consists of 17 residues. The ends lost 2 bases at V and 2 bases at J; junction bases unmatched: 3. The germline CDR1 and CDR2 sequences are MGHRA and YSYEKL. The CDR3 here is CASSQTSGGPNTGELFF. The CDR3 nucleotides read TGCGCCAGCAGCCAAACTAGCGGGGGGCCTAACACCGGGGAGCTGTTTTTT.

CDR3 loop: CASSPPRVAGSSYEQYF. DNA for the CDR3: TGTGCCAGCTCACCACCCCGAGTAGCGGGGAGCTCCTACGAGCAGTACTTC. The chain combines TRBV18 with TRBJ2-7; 8 bases are a match to TRBD2. Germline V gene sequence: CDR1 KGHSH, CDR2 LQKENI. V trimming: 0 bases; J trimming: 0 bases; junction bases outside the gene matches: 7. This CDR3 comprises 17 residues.

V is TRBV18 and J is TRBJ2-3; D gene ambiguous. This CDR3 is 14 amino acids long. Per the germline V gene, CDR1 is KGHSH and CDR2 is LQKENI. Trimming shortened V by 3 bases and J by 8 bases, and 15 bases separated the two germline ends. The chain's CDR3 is CASSPEDGVGTQYF. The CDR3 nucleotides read TGTGCCAGCTCACCTGAGGACGGCGTGGGTACGCAGTATTTT.

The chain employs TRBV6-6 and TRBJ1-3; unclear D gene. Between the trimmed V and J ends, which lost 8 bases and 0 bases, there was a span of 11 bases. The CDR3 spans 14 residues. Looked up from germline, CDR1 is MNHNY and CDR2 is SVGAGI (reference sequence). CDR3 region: CASGDLRSGNTIYF. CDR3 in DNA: TGTGCCAGCGGCGACTTACGCTCTGGAAACACCATATATTTT.

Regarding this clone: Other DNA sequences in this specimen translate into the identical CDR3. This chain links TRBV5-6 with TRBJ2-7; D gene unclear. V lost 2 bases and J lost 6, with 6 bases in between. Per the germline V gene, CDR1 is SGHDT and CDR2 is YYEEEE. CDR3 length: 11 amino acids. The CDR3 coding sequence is TGTGCCAGCAGCTTCCGAGGCGAGCAGTACTTC. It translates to CASSFRGEQYF.

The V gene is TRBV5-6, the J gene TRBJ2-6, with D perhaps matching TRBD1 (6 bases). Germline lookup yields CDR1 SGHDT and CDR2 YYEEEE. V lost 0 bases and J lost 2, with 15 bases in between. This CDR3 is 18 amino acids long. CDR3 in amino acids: CASSLAPRGATGANVLTF. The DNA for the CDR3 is TGTGCCAGCAGCTTGGCACCCAGGGGAGCGACTGGGGCCAACGTCCTGACTTTC.

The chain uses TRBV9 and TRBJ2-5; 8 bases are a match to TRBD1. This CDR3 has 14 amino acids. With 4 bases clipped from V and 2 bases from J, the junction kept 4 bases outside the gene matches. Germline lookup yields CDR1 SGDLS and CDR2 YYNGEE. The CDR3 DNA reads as TGTGCCAGCAGCATCGGACAGGGTCAAGAGACCCAGTACTTC. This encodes CASSIGQGQETQYF.

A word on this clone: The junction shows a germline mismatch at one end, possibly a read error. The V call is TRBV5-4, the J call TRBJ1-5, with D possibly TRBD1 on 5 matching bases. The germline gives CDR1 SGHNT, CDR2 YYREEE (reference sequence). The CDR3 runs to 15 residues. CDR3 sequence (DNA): TGCGCCAGCAGCGAGGGGAGGTGGGGCAATCAGCCCCAGCATTTT. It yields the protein CASSEGRWGNQPQHF.

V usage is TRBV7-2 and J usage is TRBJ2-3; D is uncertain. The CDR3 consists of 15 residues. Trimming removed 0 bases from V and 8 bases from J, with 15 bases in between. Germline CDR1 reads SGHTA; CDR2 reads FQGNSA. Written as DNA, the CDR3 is TGTGCCAGCAGCTTAGCCCCAACCCCCACGGCTACGCAGTATTTT. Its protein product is CASSLAPTPTATQYF.

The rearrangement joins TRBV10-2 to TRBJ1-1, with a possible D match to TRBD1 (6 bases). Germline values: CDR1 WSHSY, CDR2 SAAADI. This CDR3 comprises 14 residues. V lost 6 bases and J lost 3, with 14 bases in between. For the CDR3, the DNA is TGCGCCAGCAGCCAGGGGCGGGGATACACTGAAGCTTTCTTT. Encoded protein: CASSQGRGYTEAFF.

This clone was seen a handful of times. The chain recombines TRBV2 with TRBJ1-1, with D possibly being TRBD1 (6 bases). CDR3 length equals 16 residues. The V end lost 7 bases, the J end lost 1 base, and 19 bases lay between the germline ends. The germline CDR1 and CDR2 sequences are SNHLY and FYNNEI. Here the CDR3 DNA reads TGTGCCAGCACCGACCCGTTGAGACAGGAGAACACTGAAGCTTTCTTT. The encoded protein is CASTDPLRQENTEAFF.

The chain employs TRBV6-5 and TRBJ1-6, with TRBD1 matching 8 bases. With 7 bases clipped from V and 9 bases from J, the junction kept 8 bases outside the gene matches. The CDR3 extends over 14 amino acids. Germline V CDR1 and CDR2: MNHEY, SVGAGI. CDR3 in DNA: TGTGCCAGCACCCCGGACAGGGTGGGTTCACCCCTCCACTTT. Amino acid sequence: CASTPDRVGSPLHF.

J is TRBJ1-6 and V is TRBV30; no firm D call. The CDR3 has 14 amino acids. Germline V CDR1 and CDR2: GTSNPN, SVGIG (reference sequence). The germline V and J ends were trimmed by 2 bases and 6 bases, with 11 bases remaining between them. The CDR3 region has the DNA TGTGCCTGGAGTATCGGAACTGGTAATTCACCCCTCCACTTT. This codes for CAWSIGTGNSPLHF.

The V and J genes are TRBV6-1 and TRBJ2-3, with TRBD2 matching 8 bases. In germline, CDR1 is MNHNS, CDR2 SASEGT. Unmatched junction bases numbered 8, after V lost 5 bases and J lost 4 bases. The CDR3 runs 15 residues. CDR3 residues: CASSFSGEYADTQYF. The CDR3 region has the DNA TGTGCCAGCAGTTTTAGCGGGGAGTACGCAGATACGCAGTATTTT.

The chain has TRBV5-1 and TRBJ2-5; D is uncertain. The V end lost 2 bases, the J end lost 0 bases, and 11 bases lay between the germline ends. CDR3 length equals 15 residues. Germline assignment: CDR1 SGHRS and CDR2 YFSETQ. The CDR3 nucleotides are TGCGCCAGCAGCTTAGGTCTTGGGCACCAAGAGACCCAGTACTTC. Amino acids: CASSLGLGHQETQYF.

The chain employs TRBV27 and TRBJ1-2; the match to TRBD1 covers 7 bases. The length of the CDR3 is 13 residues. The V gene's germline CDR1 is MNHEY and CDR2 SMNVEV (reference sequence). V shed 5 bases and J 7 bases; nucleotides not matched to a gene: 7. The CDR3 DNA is TGTGCCAGCAGTCTCCCAGGGGGTCTTGGCTACACCTTC. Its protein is CASSLPGGLGYTF.

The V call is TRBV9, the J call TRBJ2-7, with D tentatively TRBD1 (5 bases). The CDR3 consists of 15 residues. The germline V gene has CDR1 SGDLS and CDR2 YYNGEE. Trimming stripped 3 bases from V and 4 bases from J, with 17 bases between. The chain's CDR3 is CASSANTGYLYEQYF. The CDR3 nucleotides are TGTGCCAGCAGCGCAAATACAGGATACCTATACGAGCAGTACTTC.

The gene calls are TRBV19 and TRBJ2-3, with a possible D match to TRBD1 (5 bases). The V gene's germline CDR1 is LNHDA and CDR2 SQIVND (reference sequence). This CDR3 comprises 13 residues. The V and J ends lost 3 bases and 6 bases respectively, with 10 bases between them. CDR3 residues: CASSIKGRDTQYF. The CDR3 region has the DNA TGTGCCAGTAGTATTAAGGGGCGGGATACGCAGTATTTT. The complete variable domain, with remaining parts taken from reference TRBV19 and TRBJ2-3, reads DGGITQSPKYLFRKEGQNVTLSCEQNLNHDAMYWYRQDPGQGLRLIYYSQIVNDFQKGDIAEGYSVSREKKESFPLTVTSAQKNPTAFYLCASSIKGRDTQYFGPGTRLTVL.

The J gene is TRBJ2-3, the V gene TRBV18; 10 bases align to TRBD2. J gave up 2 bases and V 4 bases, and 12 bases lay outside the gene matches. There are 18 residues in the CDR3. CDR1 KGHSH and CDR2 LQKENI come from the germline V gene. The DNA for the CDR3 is TGTGCCAGCTCACTCCGATTAATAGCGGGGGGCTCCACAGATACGCAGTATTTT. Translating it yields CASSLRLIAGGSTDTQYF.

CDR3 sequence: CASSSPRVFNQPQHF. The DNA for the CDR3 is TGTGCCAGCAGTTCCCCCAGGGTCTTCAATCAGCCCCAGCATTTT. The genes are TRBV28 and TRBJ1-5; maybe TRBD1 (5 bases). The CDR3 spans 15 residues. Trimming took 4 bases from V and 3 from J, leaving 13 bases between them. Per germline, CDR1 MDHEN and CDR2 SYDVKM.

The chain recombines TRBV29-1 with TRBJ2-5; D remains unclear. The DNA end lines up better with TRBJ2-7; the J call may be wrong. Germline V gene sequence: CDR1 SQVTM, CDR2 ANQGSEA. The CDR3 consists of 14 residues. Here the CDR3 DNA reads TGCAGCGTTGATACCGGGTTCGGTTCCTACGAGCAGTACTTC. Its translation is CSVDTGFGSYEQYF.